This T cell receptor (beta chain) is drawn from a study of blood T cell repertoires in COVID-19. Turning to the study itself: T cells, B-cell-depleted T cells, or PBMCs provided the cDNA or gDNA that served as material.

Libraries were prepared by immunoSEQ multiplex PCR; TCRdb keeps only in-frame clonotypes and omits some of them. The sample has about 130,000 clones; around 83% are singletons. The sample comprised PBMCs or T cells enriched from blood (not recorded which). This TCR derives from a man younger than 45 who had recovered from COVID-19.

The CDR3 DNA reads TGTGCCAGCAGCTTGGAAGGGGGCCTGTCTAATGAAAAACTGTTTTTT. Protein product: CASSLEGGLSNEKLFF. This chain connects TRBV5-5 to TRBJ1-4; 7 bases agree with TRBD1. Trimming cost V 0 bases and J 3 bases; bases outside gene matches: 5. Per germline, CDR1 SGHKS and CDR2 YYEKEE (reference sequence). CDR3 length: 16 amino acids.